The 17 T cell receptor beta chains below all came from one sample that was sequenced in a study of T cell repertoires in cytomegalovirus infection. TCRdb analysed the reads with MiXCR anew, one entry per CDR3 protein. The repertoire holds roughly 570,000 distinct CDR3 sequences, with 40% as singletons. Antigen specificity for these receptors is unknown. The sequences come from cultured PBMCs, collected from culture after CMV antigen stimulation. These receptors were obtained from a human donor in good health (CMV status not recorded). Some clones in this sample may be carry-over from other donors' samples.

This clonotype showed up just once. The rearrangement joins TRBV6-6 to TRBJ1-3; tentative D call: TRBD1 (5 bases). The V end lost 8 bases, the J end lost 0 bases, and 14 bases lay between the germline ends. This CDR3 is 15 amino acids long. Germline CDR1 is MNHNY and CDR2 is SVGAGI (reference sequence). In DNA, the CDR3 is TGTGCCAGCCGGCGGCTAAGGGGCTCTGGAAACACCATATATTTT. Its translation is CASRRLRGSGNTIYF.

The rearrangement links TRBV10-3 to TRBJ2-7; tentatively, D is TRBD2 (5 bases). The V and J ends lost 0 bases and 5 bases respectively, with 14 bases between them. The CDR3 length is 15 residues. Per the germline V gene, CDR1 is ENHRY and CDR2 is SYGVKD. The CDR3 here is CAISESSRESNEQYF. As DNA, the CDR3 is TGTGCCATCAGTGAGTCGTCGAGGGAGTCAAACGAGCAGTACTTC.

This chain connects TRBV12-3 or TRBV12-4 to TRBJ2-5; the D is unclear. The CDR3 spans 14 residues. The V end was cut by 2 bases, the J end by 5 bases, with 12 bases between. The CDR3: CASSLSSRPETQYF. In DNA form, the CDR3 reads TGTGCCAGCAGTTTATCTTCGCGGCCGGAGACCCAGTACTTC.

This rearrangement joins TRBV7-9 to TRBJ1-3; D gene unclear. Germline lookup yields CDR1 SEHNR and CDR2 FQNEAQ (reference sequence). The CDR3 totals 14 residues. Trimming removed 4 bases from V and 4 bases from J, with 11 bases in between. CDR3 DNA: TGTGCCAGCAGCTCTACAGTTGACGGAAACACCATATATTTT. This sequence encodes CASSSTVDGNTIYF. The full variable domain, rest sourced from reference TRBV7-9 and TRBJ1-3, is DTGVSQNPRHKITKRGQNVTFRCDPISEHNRLYWYRQTLGQGPEFLTYFQNEAQLEKSRLLSDRFSAERPKGSFSTLEIQRTEQGDSAMYLCASSSTVDGNTIYFGEGSWLTVV.

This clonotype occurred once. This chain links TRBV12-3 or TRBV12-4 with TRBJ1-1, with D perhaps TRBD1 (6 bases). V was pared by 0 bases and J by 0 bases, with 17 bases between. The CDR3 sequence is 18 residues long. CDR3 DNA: TGTGCCAGCAGTTTAGCCCCCGGCGCAGGGGCCATGAACACTGAAGCTTTCTTT. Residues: CASSLAPGAGAMNTEAFF.

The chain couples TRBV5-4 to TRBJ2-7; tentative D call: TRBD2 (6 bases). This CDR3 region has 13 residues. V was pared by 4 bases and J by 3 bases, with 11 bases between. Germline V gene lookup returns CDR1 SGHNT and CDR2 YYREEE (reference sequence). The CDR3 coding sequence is TGTGCCAGCAGCGCGCCGGGGGACTACGAGCAGTACTTC. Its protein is CASSAPGDYEQYF.

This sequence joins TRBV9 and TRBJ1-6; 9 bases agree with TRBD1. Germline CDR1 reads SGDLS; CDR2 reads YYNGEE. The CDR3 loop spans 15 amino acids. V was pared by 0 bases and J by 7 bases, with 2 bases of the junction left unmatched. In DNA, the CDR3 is TGTGCCAGCAGCGTAGACGGGACAGGGAATTCACCCCTCCACTTT. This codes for CASSVDGTGNSPLHF.

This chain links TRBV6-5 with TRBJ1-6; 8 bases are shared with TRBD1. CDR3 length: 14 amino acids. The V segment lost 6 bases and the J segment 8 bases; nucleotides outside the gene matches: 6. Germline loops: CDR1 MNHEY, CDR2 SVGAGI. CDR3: CASSRGQGDSPLHF. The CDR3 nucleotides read TGTGCCAGCAGCCGCGGACAGGGCGATTCACCCCTCCACTTT.

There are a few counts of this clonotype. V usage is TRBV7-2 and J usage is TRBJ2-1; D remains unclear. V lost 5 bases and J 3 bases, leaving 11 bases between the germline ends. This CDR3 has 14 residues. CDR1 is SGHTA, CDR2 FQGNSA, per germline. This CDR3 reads CASSNSRSYNEQFF. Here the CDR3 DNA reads TGTGCCAGCAGCAACTCCCGGAGCTACAATGAGCAGTTCTTC.

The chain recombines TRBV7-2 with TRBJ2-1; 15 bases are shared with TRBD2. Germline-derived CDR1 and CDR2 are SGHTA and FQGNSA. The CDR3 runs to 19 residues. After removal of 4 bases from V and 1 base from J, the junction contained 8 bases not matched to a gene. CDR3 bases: TGTGCCAGCAGCTCCCCGGGACTAGCGGGAGGAGGGTCCTACAATGAGCAGTTCTTC. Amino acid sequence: CASSSPGLAGGGSYNEQFF.

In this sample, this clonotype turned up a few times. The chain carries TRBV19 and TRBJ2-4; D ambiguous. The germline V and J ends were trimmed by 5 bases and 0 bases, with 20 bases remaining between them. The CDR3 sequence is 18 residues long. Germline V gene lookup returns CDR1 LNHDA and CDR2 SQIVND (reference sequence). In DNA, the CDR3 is TGTGCCAGTAGTGCTCTTTCCGGAGTTGTTCAAGCCAAAAACATTCAGTACTTC. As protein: CASSALSGVVQAKNIQYF.

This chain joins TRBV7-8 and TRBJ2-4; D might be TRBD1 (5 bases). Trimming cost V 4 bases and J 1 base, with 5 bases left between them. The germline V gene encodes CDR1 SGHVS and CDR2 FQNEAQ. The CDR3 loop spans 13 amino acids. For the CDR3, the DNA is TGTGCCAGCAGCTCAGGGGCCAAAAACATTCAGTACTTC. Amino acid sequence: CASSSGAKNIQYF.

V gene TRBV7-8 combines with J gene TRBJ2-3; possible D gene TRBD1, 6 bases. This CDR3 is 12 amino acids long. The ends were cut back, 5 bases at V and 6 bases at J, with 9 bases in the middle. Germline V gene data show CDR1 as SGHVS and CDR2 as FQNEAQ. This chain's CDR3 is CASSGRGDTQYF. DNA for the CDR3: TGTGCCAGCAGCGGAAGGGGGGATACGCAGTATTTT. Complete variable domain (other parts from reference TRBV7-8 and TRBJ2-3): GAGVSQSPRYKVAKRGQDVALRCDPISGHVSLFWYQQALGQGPEFLTYFQNEAQLDKSGLPSDRFFAERPEGSVSTLKIQRTQQEDSAVYLCASSGRGDTQYFGPGTRLTVL.

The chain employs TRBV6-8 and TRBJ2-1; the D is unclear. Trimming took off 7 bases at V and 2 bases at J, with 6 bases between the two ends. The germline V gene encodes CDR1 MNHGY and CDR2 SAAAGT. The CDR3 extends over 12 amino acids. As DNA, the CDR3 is TGTGCCAGCACTCGGGCCTACAATGAGCAGTTCTTC. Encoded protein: CASTRAYNEQFF.

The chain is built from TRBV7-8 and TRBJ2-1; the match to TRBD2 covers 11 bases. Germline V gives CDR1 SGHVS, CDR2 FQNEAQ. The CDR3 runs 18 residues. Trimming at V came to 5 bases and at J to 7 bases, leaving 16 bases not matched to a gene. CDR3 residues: CASSPRLAGGLVYNEQFF. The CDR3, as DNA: TGTGCCAGCAGCCCAAGGCTAGCGGGGGGATTAGTGTATAATGAGCAGTTCTTC.

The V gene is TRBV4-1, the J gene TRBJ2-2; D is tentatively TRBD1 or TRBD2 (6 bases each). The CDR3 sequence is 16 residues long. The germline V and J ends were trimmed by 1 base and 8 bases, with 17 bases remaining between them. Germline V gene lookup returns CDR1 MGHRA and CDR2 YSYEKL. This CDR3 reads CASSQAGGAWAGELFF. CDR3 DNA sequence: TGCGCCAGCAGCCAAGCCGGGGGCGCTTGGGCGGGGGAGCTGTTTTTT.

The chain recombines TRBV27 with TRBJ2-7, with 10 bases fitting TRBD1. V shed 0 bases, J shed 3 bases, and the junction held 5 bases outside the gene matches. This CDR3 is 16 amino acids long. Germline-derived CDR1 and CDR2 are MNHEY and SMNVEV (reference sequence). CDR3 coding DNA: TGTGCCAGCAGTTTATCGCACCGGACAGGGGGCTACGAGCAGTACTTC. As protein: CASSLSHRTGGYEQYF.